This T cell receptor (beta chain) was sequenced in a study of response to subunit inactivated influenza vaccine. The germline V gene encodes CDR1 LGHDT and CDR2 YNNKEL (reference sequence). The CDR3 extends over 15 amino acids. Trimming removed 4 bases at V and 0 bases at J, with 13 bases between. TCRdb reprocessed the RT-PCR reads via MiXCR and lists one record per CDR3 protein. Altogether about 800,000 distinct CDR3 sequences are present, about 20% being singletons, with the ten largest covering roughly 10%. The sequence was obtained from a man between 45 and 60 years old who received an inactivated influenza vaccine. V usage is TRBV3-1 and J usage is TRBJ2-7, with TRBD1 as a possible D gene (6 bases). Material: PBMCs from blood, obtained 5 days after vaccination. The CDR3 coding sequence is TGTGCCAGCAGCCTTGCCGGGACAACCTCCTACGAGCAGTACTTC. Translating gives CASSLAGTTSYEQYF.